This T cell receptor beta chain came from a study of blood T cell repertoires in COVID-19. Overall study: Specimens from acute and convalescent COVID-19 originated in the United States, Italy and Spain. PBMCs, B-cell-depleted T cells, or T cells provided the cDNA or gDNA that made up the material.

The trim removed 5 bases at V and 0 bases at J, leaving 10 bases unmatched. Germline CDR1 SGHTA, CDR2 FQGNSA. This CDR3 has 16 residues. As handled by the study authors: Nucleated cell counts were estimated from reference gene primer amplification. Method: immunoSEQ multiplex PCR; TCRdb's copy keeps in-frame clones and lacks some. That table is the source of V, J and clone size, and D and trimming were worked out from the DNA. The sample holds 150,000 to 200,000 clones, about 86% seen once. This clone was seen only once. Sequencing was carried out using peripheral blood. This sequence was found in a woman between 65 and 79 years old who had recovered from COVID-19. V gene TRBV7-2 combines with J gene TRBJ2-7; 7 bases fit TRBD2. Here the CDR3 reads CASSPPSGHSSYEQYF. In nucleotides, the CDR3 is TGTGCCAGCAGCCCCCCTAGCGGTCACAGCTCCTACGAGCAGTACTTC.